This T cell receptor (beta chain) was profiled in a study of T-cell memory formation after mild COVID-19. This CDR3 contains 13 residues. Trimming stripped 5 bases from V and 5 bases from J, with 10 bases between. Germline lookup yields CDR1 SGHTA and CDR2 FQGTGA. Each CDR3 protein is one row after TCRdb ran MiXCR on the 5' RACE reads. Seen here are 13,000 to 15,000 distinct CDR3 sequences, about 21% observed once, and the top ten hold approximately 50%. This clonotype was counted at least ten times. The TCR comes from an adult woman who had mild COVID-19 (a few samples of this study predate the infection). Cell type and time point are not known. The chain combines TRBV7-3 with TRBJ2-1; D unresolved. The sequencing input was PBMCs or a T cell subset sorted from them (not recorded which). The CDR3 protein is CASSPVSDNEQFF. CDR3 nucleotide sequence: TGTGCCAGCAGCCCTGTGAGCGACAATGAGCAGTTCTTC. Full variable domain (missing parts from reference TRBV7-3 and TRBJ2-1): GAGVSQTPSNKVTEKGKYVELRCDPISGHTALYWYRQSLGQGPEFLIYFQGTGAADDSGLPNDRFFAVRPEGSVSTLKIQRTERGDSAVYLCASSPVSDNEQFFGPGTRLTVL.